This note documents a single T cell receptor (beta chain) sequence. The sample originates from a study of T cell changes during pregnancy in multiple sclerosis. Assay: immunoSEQ multiplex PCR; the TCRdb copy retains only in-frame clones and omits some. The table includes 45,000 to 65,000 clones, nearly 95% detected once. The clonotype was recovered from a female donor with multiple sclerosis, enrolled in a pregnancy study. The sequencing used CD8+ T cells from peripheral blood mononuclear cells, collected in the third trimester of pregnancy.

The CDR3 protein is CASSQAQGYEQYF. The CDR3 DNA is TGCGCCAGCAGCCAGGCCCAGGGGTACGAGCAGTACTTC. This sequence joins TRBV4-1 and TRBJ2-7; tentatively, D is TRBD1 (6 bases). In germline, CDR1 is MGHRA, CDR2 YSYEKL. The V and J ends lost 3 bases and 4 bases respectively, with 10 bases between them. The CDR3 consists of 13 residues.